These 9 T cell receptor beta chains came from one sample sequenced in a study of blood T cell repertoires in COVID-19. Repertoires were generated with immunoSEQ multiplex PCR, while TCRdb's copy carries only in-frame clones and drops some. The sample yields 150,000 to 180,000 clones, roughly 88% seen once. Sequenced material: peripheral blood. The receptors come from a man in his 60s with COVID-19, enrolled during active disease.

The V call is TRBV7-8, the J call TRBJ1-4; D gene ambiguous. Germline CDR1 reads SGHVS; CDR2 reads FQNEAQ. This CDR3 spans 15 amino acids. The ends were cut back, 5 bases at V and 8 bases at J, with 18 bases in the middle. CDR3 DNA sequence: TGTGCCAGCAGCCCACGGTTTGGGCAACCCGAAAAACTGTTTTTT. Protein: CASSPRFGQPEKLFF.

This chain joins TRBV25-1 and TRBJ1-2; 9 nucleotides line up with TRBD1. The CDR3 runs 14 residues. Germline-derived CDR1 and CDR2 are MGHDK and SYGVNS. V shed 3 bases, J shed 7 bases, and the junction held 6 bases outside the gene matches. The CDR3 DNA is TGTGCCAGCAGTGATTTTTTGGGACAGGGTGGCTACACCTTC. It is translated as CASSDFLGQGGYTF.

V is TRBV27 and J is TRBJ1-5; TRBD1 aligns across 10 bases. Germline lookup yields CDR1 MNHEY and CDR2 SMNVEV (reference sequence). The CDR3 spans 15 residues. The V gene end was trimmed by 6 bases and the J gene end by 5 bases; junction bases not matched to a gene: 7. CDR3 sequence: CASRDRGHVDQPQHF. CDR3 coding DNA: TGTGCCAGCAGAGACAGGGGGCATGTCGATCAGCCCCAGCATTTT.

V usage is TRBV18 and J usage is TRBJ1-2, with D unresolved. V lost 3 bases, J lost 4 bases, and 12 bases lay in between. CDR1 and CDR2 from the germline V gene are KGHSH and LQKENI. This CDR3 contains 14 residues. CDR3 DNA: TGTGCCAGCTCACCGTCCCGGGGAGGCTATGGCTACACCTTC. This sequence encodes CASSPSRGGYGYTF.

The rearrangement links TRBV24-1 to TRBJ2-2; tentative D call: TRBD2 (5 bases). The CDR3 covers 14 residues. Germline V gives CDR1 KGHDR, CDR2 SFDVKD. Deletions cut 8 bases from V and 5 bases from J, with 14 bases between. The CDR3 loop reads CATKALGGTGELFF. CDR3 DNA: TGTGCCACCAAGGCCCTCGGCGGGACCGGGGAGCTGTTTTTT.

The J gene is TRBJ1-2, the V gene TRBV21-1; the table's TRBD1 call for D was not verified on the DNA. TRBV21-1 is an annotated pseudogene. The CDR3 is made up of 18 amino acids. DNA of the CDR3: TGTGCCAGCAGCAAATCGATTGTAGGACAGACATTCCACTATGGCTACACCTTC. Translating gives CASSKSIVGQTFHYGYTF.

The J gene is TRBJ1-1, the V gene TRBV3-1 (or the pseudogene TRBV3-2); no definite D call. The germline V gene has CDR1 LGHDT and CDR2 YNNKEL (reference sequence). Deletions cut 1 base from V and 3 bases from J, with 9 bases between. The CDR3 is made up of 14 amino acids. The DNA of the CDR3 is TGTGCCAGCAGCCAAGGGTCGGTGTACACTGAAGCTTTCTTT. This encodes CASSQGSVYTEAFF.

CDR3 loop: CASSFSGTQGDEQFF. The CDR3 DNA is TGTGCCAGCAGCTTTTCCGGGACACAAGGGGATGAGCAGTTCTTC. This chain uses TRBV3-1 (or the pseudogene TRBV3-2) with TRBJ2-1; possibly TRBD1 for D (6 bases). The CDR3 contains 15 residues. Germline V gene lookup returns CDR1 LGHDT and CDR2 YNNKEL (reference sequence). The V gene lost 5 bases and the J gene lost 8 bases, with 19 bases spanning the gap.

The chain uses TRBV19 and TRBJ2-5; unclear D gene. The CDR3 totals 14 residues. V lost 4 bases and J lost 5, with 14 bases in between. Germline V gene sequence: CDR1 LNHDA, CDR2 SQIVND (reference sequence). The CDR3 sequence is CASSTRSVLETQYF. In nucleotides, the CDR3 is TGTGCCAGTAGTACTCGGTCTGTTTTGGAGACCCAGTACTTC. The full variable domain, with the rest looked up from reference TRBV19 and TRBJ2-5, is DGGITQSPKYLFRKEGQNVTLSCEQNLNHDAMYWYRQDPGQGLRLIYYSQIVNDFQKGDIAEGYSVSREKKESFPLTVTSAQKNPTAFYLCASSTRSVLETQYFGPGTRLLVL.